Detailed here is one T cell receptor (beta chain). Primers included in the PCR were 60 Vbeta and 13 Jbeta primers. Here immunoSEQ multiplex PCR was the method, and the copy in TCRdb shows in-frame clones only, minus some. The data show 150,000 to 200,000 clones, 60% to 80% seen once. This record belongs to a study of cytomegalovirus exposure and HLA in healthy donors. This CDR3 is 16 amino acids long. Trimming left V 1 base short and J 8 bases short, with 18 bases between. Looked up from germline, CDR1 is MGHRA and CDR2 is YSYEKL. Material for sequencing was PBMCs. J is TRBJ2-1 and V is TRBV4-1; D is ambiguous. The TCR sequence derives from a male donor in good health and CMV-seronegative. The DNA for the CDR3 is TGCGCCAGCAGCCAAGTATGGCAAACCTTATCCCATGAGCAGTTCTTC. Translated: CASSQVWQTLSHEQFF.